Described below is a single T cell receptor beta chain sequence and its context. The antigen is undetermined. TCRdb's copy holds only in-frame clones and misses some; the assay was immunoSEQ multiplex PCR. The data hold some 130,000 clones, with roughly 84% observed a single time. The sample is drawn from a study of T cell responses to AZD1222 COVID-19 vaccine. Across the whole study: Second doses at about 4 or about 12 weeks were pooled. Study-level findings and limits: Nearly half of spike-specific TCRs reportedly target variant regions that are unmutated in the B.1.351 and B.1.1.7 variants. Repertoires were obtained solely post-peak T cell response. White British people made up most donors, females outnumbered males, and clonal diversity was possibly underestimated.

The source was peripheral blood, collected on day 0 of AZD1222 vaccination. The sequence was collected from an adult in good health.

The CDR3 spells CASSLGDGGSTDTQYF. The CDR3 DNA reads as TGCGCCAGCAGCTTGGGGGACGGGGGCAGCACAGATACGCAGTATTTT. The J gene is TRBJ2-3, the V gene TRBV5-1, with D tentatively TRBD1 or TRBD2 (6 bases each). This CDR3 contains 16 residues. V was pared by 0 bases and J by 0 bases, with 11 bases between. Germline V CDR1 and CDR2: SGHRS, YFSETQ.